The 21 T cell receptor beta chains below were found in one sample sequenced in a study of shared clonotypes between healthy human individuals. Some clones are missing from TCRdb's copy, which holds only in-frame ones; the method was immunoSEQ multiplex PCR. The table shows 600,000 to 750,000 clones, with less than 95% occurring only once. What was sequenced was memory CD8+ T cells from PBMCs. Indicated subset: CD45RO+ cells pooled with CCR7-negative TemRA cells. These receptor sequences come from a man aged 18 to 30 in good health. Some clones in this sample may be carry-over from other donors' samples.

This clone has more than one count but fewer than ten. The chain uses TRBV7-8 and TRBJ1-1; no reliable D call. CDR3 length equals 14 residues. V was trimmed by 3 bases and J by 1 base, leaving 9 bases between them. CDR1 SGHVS and CDR2 FQNEAQ come from the germline V gene. The CDR3 nucleotides are TGTGCCAGCAGCTTGGGCTGGGGGAACACTGAAGCTTTCTTT. It is translated as CASSLGWGNTEAFF.

The chain employs TRBV4-3 and TRBJ2-5, with 10 bases matching TRBD1. The CDR3 spans 15 residues. Germline V gene sequence: CDR1 LGHNA, CDR2 YSLEER. V lost 2 bases to trimming and J lost 4 bases; unmatched junction nucleotides: 4. The CDR3 loop is CASSQTRTGGETQYF. The DNA for the CDR3 is TGCGCCAGCAGCCAAACTCGGACAGGGGGAGAGACCCAGTACTTC.

V gene TRBV28 combines with J gene TRBJ2-5, with a tentative D call TRBD2 (6 bases). Trimming cost V 5 bases and J 4 bases, with 14 bases left between them. Looked up from germline, CDR1 is MDHEN and CDR2 is SYDVKM. The CDR3 is 14 residues long. The CDR3 sequence: CASSPGSGRETQYF. The CDR3 region has the DNA TGTGCCAGCAGTCCTGGGAGCGGGCGAGAGACCCAGTACTTC. Based on the CDR3 plus reference TRBV28 and TRBJ2-5, the full variable domain is DVKVTQSSRYLVKRTGEKVFLECVQDMDHENMFWYRQDPGLGLRLIYFSYDVKMKEKGDIPEGYSVSREKKERFSLILESASTNQTSMYLCASSPGSGRETQYFGPGTRLLVL.

The J gene is TRBJ1-5, the V gene TRBV19; perhaps TRBD1 as D (6 bases). V was cut by 5 bases and J by 6 bases, with 14 bases left in between. There are 14 residues in the CDR3. Looked up from germline, CDR1 is LNHDA and CDR2 is SQIVND (reference sequence). DNA of the CDR3: TGTGCCAGTAGTTTGGGGGGCGCAGTTCAGCCCCAGCATTTT. Protein product: CASSLGGAVQPQHF.

The CDR3 sequence: CASSLWPSGSSYEQYF. CDR3 DNA sequence: TGTGCCAGCAGTTTATGGCCTAGCGGGAGCTCCTACGAGCAGTACTTC. V usage is TRBV28 and J usage is TRBJ2-7; 10 bases align to TRBD2. The junction had 2 bases not matched to a gene; V was cut back by 0 bases and J by 0 bases. CDR3 length equals 16 residues. Germline lookup yields CDR1 MDHEN and CDR2 SYDVKM. Using reference TRBV28 and TRBJ2-7 for the parts outside the CDR3, the full variable domain is DVKVTQSSRYLVKRTGEKVFLECVQDMDHENMFWYRQDPGLGLRLIYFSYDVKMKEKGDIPEGYSVSREKKERFSLILESASTNQTSMYLCASSLWPSGSSYEQYFGPGTRLTVT.

This chain links TRBV18 with TRBJ1-1; 9 nucleotides agree with TRBD1. Germline CDR1 and CDR2: KGHSH and LQKENI. The V and J ends lost 3 bases and 7 bases, in that order; junction bases with no gene match: 6. This CDR3 is 14 amino acids long. The CDR3 region is CASSPPTGGGEAFF. Here the CDR3 DNA reads TGTGCCAGCTCACCCCCGACAGGGGGGGGTGAAGCTTTCTTT.

This chain uses TRBV13 with TRBJ1-1; D unresolved. The CDR3 loop spans 14 amino acids. The germline V gene has CDR1 PRHDT and CDR2 FYEKMQ (reference sequence). Trimming removed 1 base at V and 1 base at J, with 7 bases between. The chain's CDR3 is CASSLVSPNTEAFF. The CDR3 coding sequence is TGTGCCAGCAGCTTAGTGAGTCCGAACACTGAAGCTTTCTTT.

This chain joins TRBV4-3 and TRBJ2-7, with 8 nucleotides matching TRBD1. CDR1 is LGHNA, CDR2 YSLEER, per germline. V was pared by 3 bases and J by 0 bases, with 10 bases of the junction left unmatched. The length of the CDR3 is 17 residues. CDR3 DNA sequence: TGCGCCAGCAGCCAGGGTTTGGACAGGGATGGCTCCTACGAGCAGTACTTC. Its translation is CASSQGLDRDGSYEQYF.

The chain employs TRBV30 and TRBJ2-7; 8 bases align to TRBD2. J was trimmed by 5 bases and V by 4 bases; bases with no gene match: 10. The CDR3 extends over 14 amino acids. Germline lookup yields CDR1 GTSNPN and CDR2 SVGIG (reference sequence). This CDR3 reads CAWTTGTRTHEQYF. The CDR3 nucleotides are TGTGCCTGGACCACCGGGACTAGAACACACGAGCAGTACTTC.

The V call is TRBV19, the J call TRBJ2-2; 8 bases match TRBD1. Trimming cost V 5 bases and J 7 bases; bases outside gene matches: 9. Germline loops: CDR1 LNHDA, CDR2 SQIVND (reference sequence). This CDR3 is 15 amino acids long. The CDR3 nucleotides are TGTGCCAGTAGTTCTGTGGCAGGGGGCAGCGGGGAGCTGTTTTTT. Encoded protein: CASSSVAGGSGELFF.

The gene calls are TRBV7-9 and TRBJ2-2, with D uncertain. Trimming removed 5 bases at V and 2 bases at J, with 15 bases between. The CDR3 has 16 residues. CDR1 is SEHNR, CDR2 FQNEAQ, per germline (reference sequence). The CDR3 nucleotides are TGTGCCAGCAGCCCCCTAACGACCACAAACACCGGGGAGCTGTTTTTT. Amino acids: CASSPLTTTNTGELFF.

V gene TRBV27 combines with J gene TRBJ2-1; 11 bases are shared with TRBD2. This CDR3 has 15 amino acids. V dropped 6 bases and J dropped 8; count of bases not matched to a gene: 9. The V gene's germline CDR1 is MNHEY and CDR2 SMNVEV (reference sequence). This chain's CDR3 is CASRTGLAVSYEQFF. In nucleotides, the CDR3 is TGTGCCAGCAGGACGGGACTAGCGGTTTCGTATGAGCAGTTCTTC.

CDR3 region: CASSSVLQNTGELFF. The CDR3 region has the DNA TGTGCCAGCAGTTCGGTCTTACAGAACACCGGGGAGCTGTTTTTT. The V gene is TRBV6-5, the J gene TRBJ2-2; no definite D call. The CDR3 length is 15 residues. The V gene's germline CDR1 is MNHEY and CDR2 SVGAGI. V gave up 4 bases and J gave up 1 base, with 10 bases separating them.

The chain has TRBV7-9 and TRBJ2-7, with D perhaps TRBD2 (6 bases). Germline values: CDR1 SEHNR, CDR2 FQNEAQ (reference sequence). The CDR3 contains 13 residues. With 10 bases removed from V and 0 bases from J, the gap between germline ends came to 13 bases. CDR3: CAIARGNSYEQYF. The CDR3 DNA sequence: TGTGCCATCGCCCGGGGGAACTCCTACGAGCAGTACTTC.

Remarks on this clone: This may be a read error, as it is one base from a much larger clone. The genes are TRBV27 and TRBJ1-2, with D perhaps matching TRBD1 (5 bases). V shed 5 bases and J shed 5 bases, with 6 bases lying between them. This CDR3 is 11 amino acids long. Germline V lookup: CDR1 MNHEY, CDR2 SMNVEV (reference sequence). CDR3 DNA: TGTGCCAGCAGTGACAGTTATGGCTACACCTTC. It is translated as CASSDSYGYTF.

The CDR3: CASSLEGGGRDEQFF. CDR3 DNA: TGTGCCAGCAGCTTAGAAGGTGGCGGGAGAGATGAGCAGTTCTTC. The V call is TRBV7-8, the J call TRBJ2-1; 7 bases align to TRBD2. With 1 base clipped from V and 8 bases from J, the junction kept 8 bases outside the gene matches. This CDR3 spans 15 amino acids. Germline CDR1 SGHVS, CDR2 FQNEAQ.

In its sample, this clone was seen once. The chain couples TRBV28 to TRBJ2-5; D is possibly TRBD2 (6 bases). The CDR3 contains 17 residues. Between the trimmed V and J ends, which lost 7 bases and 4 bases, there was a span of 25 bases. Germline CDR1 reads MDHEN; CDR2 reads SYDVKM. CDR3 amino acids: CASTPPVQRVEGETQYF. CDR3 DNA: TGTGCCAGCACCCCGCCCGTGCAGCGGGTCGAGGGAGAGACCCAGTACTTC.

This chain links TRBV7-2 with TRBJ2-3; TRBD2 agrees at 7 bases. V shed 2 bases and J 4 bases; nucleotides not matched to a gene: 9. The CDR3 extends over 16 amino acids. CDR1 and CDR2 (germline): SGHTA, FQGNSA. This CDR3 is CASSLIVGGSADTQYF. The CDR3, as DNA: TGTGCCAGCAGCTTAATTGTTGGCGGGAGCGCAGATACGCAGTATTTT.

The V call is TRBV11-1, the J call TRBJ1-2, with 7 bases fitting TRBD1. Trimming at V came to 5 bases and at J to 2 bases, leaving 2 bases not matched to a gene. Germline lookup yields CDR1 SGHAT and CDR2 FQDESV (reference sequence). The CDR3 totals 13 residues. CDR3: CASSATGNYGYTF. In DNA form, the CDR3 reads TGTGCCAGCAGCGCGACAGGGAACTATGGCTACACCTTC.

The gene calls are TRBV28 and TRBJ2-5, with D unclear. V gave up 5 bases and J gave up 0 bases, with 4 bases separating them. CDR3 length equals 12 residues. CDR1 MDHEN and CDR2 SYDVKM come from the germline V gene. CDR3 bases: TGTGCCAGCAGTCCATACCAAGAGACCCAGTACTTC. Its protein is CASSPYQETQYF.

This clone has only one observation. The rearrangement uses TRBV30 and TRBJ2-1; D is uncertain. Trimming took 3 bases from V and 3 from J, leaving 9 bases between them. The CDR3 contains 13 residues. Germline V gene sequence: CDR1 GTSNPN, CDR2 SVGIG (reference sequence). This chain's CDR3 is CAWSKADYNEQFF. The CDR3 DNA sequence: TGTGCCTGGAGCAAGGCGGACTACAATGAGCAGTTCTTC.